This T cell receptor beta chain is drawn from a study of T cell repertoires in cytomegalovirus infection. In the case of this clonotype: Its antigen is unknown.

TCRdb called the reads again in MiXCR, with one record for every CDR3 protein. Of about 830,000 distinct CDR3 sequences listed, about 31% are singletons. There are 14 residues in the CDR3. Germline V CDR1 and CDR2: MNHEY, SMNVEV (reference sequence). Trimming took 10 bases from V and 0 from J, leaving 13 bases between them. The specimen comprised cultured CD8+ T cells from PBMCs, sampled from culture after CMV antigen stimulation. This receptor was identified in a human donor in good health (CMV status not recorded). Some clones in this sample may be carry-over from other donors' samples. The chain links TRBV27 to TRBJ1-5; no clear D. The CDR3, as DNA: TGTGCCACGGGCTCCGACTTTAGCAATCAGCCCCAGCATTTT. Residues: CATGSDFSNQPQHF.